Listed here are 31 T cell receptor beta chains from one sample, sequenced in a study of blood T cell repertoires in COVID-19. Only in-frame clones appear in the TCRdb table, and some are missing; sequencing was by immunoSEQ multiplex PCR. The table includes 97,000 or so clones, around 74% detected once. Sequencing input: peripheral blood. The source is a woman over 75 with active or convalescent COVID-19.

This clone turned up a few times. The rearrangement links TRBV28 to TRBJ2-7; D perhaps matches TRBD1 (6 bases). The CDR3 has 15 residues. V was trimmed by 4 bases and J by 0 bases, leaving 13 bases between them. The germline V gene encodes CDR1 MDHEN and CDR2 SYDVKM. CDR3 DNA sequence: TGTGCCAGCAGTTCAGTCAGGGGACCCTCCTACGAGCAGTACTTC. Translation: CASSSVRGPSYEQYF.

The chain combines TRBV19 with TRBJ2-1, with 8 bases matching TRBD2. V trimming: 4 bases; J trimming: 8 bases; junction bases outside the gene matches: 16. The CDR3 is 17 residues long. Per the germline V gene, CDR1 is LNHDA and CDR2 is SQIVND (reference sequence). CDR3 nucleotides: TGTGCCAGTAGTAAGAAAGGAGCGGGGGCCGCCGGGTATGAGCAGTTCTTC. Its translation is CASSKKGAGAAGYEQFF.

There are a few counts of this clone. Other DNA variants within this sample encode the same CDR3. V is TRBV6-6 and J is TRBJ2-2; no definite D call. The CDR3 is 13 residues long. Trimming cost V 6 bases and J 2 bases, with 7 bases left between them. Germline V lookup: CDR1 MNHNY, CDR2 SVGAGI (reference sequence). CDR3 in amino acids: CASSSSNTGELFF. DNA for the CDR3: TGTGCCAGCAGCTCTTCCAACACCGGGGAGCTGTTTTTT.

The J gene is TRBJ2-5, the V gene TRBV11-3; 8 positions agree with TRBD1. This CDR3 is built from 14 residues. The germline gives CDR1 SGHNT, CDR2 YENEEA. With V trimmed by 5 bases and J by 2 bases, 4 bases remained unmatched. The CDR3 DNA follows: TGTGCCAGCAGCCGCAGGGGGCGTCAAGAGACCCAGTACTTC. Translated: CASSRRGRQETQYF.

This chain connects TRBV18 to TRBJ2-5; D perhaps matches TRBD2 (6 bases). The germline V and J ends were trimmed by 3 bases and 5 bases, with 10 bases remaining between them. This CDR3 spans 13 amino acids. Germline CDR1 and CDR2: KGHSH and LQKENI. The CDR3 sequence: CASSPGRGETQYF. The CDR3 DNA follows: TGTGCCAGCTCACCCGGACGGGGGGAGACCCAGTACTTC. Together with reference TRBV18 and TRBJ2-5, the CDR3 gives the full variable domain: NAGVMQNPRHLVRRRGQEARLRCSPMKGHSHVYWYRQLPEEGLKFMVYLQKENIIDESGMPKERFSAEFPKEGPSILRIQQVVRGDSAAYFCASSPGRGETQYFGPGTRLLVL.

The chain joins TRBV7-3 to TRBJ1-1; D ambiguous. In germline, CDR1 is SGHTA, CDR2 FQGTGA. The V gene lost 1 base and the J gene lost 1 base, with 4 bases spanning the gap. CDR3 length equals 13 residues. The CDR3 DNA reads TGTGCCAGCAGCTTAAACAGGAACACTGAAGCTTTCTTT. Protein product: CASSLNRNTEAFF.

The chain recombines TRBV5-6 with TRBJ1-4; the match to TRBD1 covers 9 bases. The CDR3 contains 17 residues. Germline V lookup: CDR1 SGHDT, CDR2 YYEEEE. J was trimmed by 0 bases and V by 0 bases; bases with no gene match: 3. This chain's CDR3 is CASSLEGDRATNEKLFF. The CDR3 DNA reads as TGTGCCAGCAGCTTGGAGGGGGACAGGGCAACTAATGAAAAACTGTTTTTT.

This clone was counted a single time. The chain combines TRBV5-6 with TRBJ1-6, with TRBD1 as a possible D gene (5 bases). The CDR3 totals 14 residues. Germline CDR1 and CDR2: SGHDT and YYEEEE. The V and J ends lost 1 base and 9 bases respectively, with 11 bases between them. CDR3 bases: TGTGCCAGCAGCTTGTCAGGGATAAGTTCACCCCTCCACTTT. Protein product: CASSLSGISSPLHF.

The rearrangement uses TRBV6-1 and TRBJ2-7; 9 bases are shared with TRBD2. The CDR3 is made up of 14 amino acids. Trimming took 3 bases from V and 6 from J; bases not matched to a gene: 6. Germline V gene lookup returns CDR1 MNHNS and CDR2 SASEGT. CDR3 in amino acids: CASSDEGLAPEQYF. The DNA for the CDR3 is TGTGCCAGCAGTGACGAGGGACTAGCTCCCGAGCAGTACTTC.

This clone was observed a single time. The gene calls are TRBV7-2 and TRBJ1-1; no clear D gene. V was pared by 3 bases and J by 1 base, with 6 bases between. Looked up from germline, CDR1 is SGHTA and CDR2 is FQGNSA. The length of the CDR3 is 13 residues. CDR3 in amino acids: CASSLHRNTEAFF. The CDR3 bases are TGTGCCAGCAGCTTGCACAGGAACACTGAAGCTTTCTTT.

The chain has TRBV28 and TRBJ1-4; TRBD1 aligns across 9 bases. CDR1 MDHEN and CDR2 SYDVKM come from the germline V gene. V shed 6 bases and J 4 bases; nucleotides not matched to a gene: 3. This CDR3 comprises 14 residues. CDR3: CASRPTGGNEKLFF. The CDR3 DNA reads TGTGCCAGCAGACCGACAGGGGGTAATGAAAAACTGTTTTTT.

This chain connects TRBV30 to TRBJ2-7; 8 bases fit TRBD1. Germline trimming cut 3 bases from V and 6 bases from J; bases unmatched to any gene: 7. CDR1 is GTSNPN and CDR2 is SVGIG in the germline V gene (reference sequence). This CDR3 spans 13 amino acids. For the CDR3, the DNA is TGTGCCTGGAGCGGGCAGGGGGCATTCGAGCAGTACTTC. Translated, it gives CAWSGQGAFEQYF.

The chain carries TRBV7-9 and TRBJ2-3; D perhaps matches TRBD1 (6 bases). Trimming shortened V by 5 bases and J by 4 bases, and 19 bases separated the two germline ends. This CDR3 is 16 amino acids long. CDR1 and CDR2 (germline): SEHNR, FQNEAQ (reference sequence). As DNA, the CDR3 is TGTGCCAGCAGCGAAAACCAGGGGTCTATGGCAGATACGCAGTATTTT. It encodes CASSENQGSMADTQYF.

The chain joins TRBV7-2 to TRBJ1-3; the D is unclear. CDR1 is SGHTA and CDR2 is FQGNSA in the germline V gene. The CDR3 is 13 residues long. Deletions cut 6 bases from V and 0 bases from J, with 6 bases between. The CDR3 nucleotides are TGTGCCAGCAGTAGCAGCTCTGGAAACACCATATATTTT. This codes for CASSSSSGNTIYF.

The chain carries TRBV3-1 (or the pseudogene TRBV3-2) and TRBJ2-7, with a tentative D call TRBD1 (6 bases). CDR1 LGHDT and CDR2 YNNKEL come from the germline V gene (reference sequence). V was cut by 3 bases and J by 6 bases, with 15 bases left in between. The CDR3 has 14 residues. The DNA of the CDR3 is TGTGCCAGCAGCCATAGTTCCAGGGGTGGCGAGCAGTACTTC. This gives the protein CASSHSSRGGEQYF.

The chain combines TRBV10-3 with TRBJ2-7; maybe TRBD2 (5 bases). V lost 0 bases, J lost 3 bases, and 9 bases lay in between. Germline CDR1 and CDR2: ENHRY and SYGVKD. The CDR3 runs 14 residues. The CDR3: CAISESGVVYEQYF. The CDR3, as DNA: TGTGCCATCAGTGAGTCCGGGGTAGTCTACGAGCAGTACTTC.

The rearrangement uses TRBV29-1 and TRBJ2-3, with a weak D call TRBD2 (5 bases). Germline V gene data show CDR1 as SQVTM and CDR2 as ANQGSEA. V lost 3 bases to trimming and J lost 3 bases, with 7 bases between them. CDR3 length: 12 residues. CDR3 coding DNA: TGCAGCGTTGATGGCGGGACAGATACGCAGTATTTT. It yields the protein CSVDGGTDTQYF.

The V gene is TRBV28, the J gene TRBJ2-5; TRBD2 is a possible D gene (11 bases). CDR3 length: 15 amino acids. Trimming shortened V by 7 bases and J by 7 bases, and 22 bases separated the two germline ends. CDR1 is MDHEN and CDR2 is SYDVKM in the germline V gene. CDR3 amino acids: CASKPSGRTGGTQYF. In DNA, the CDR3 is TGTGCCAGCAAGCCTAGCGGGAGGACAGGGGGGACCCAGTACTTC.

The chain couples TRBV6-1 to TRBJ2-3, with 10 bases that match TRBD2. The CDR3 is 17 residues long. Germline V gives CDR1 MNHNS, CDR2 SASEGT. Losses at the gene ends were 3 bases for V and 2 bases for J; bases not matched to a gene: 8. The CDR3 DNA is TGTGCCAGCAGTGAGCGCCGGCTAGCGGGAGCCACAGATACGCAGTATTTT. It encodes CASSERRLAGATDTQYF.

The chain joins TRBV21-1 to TRBJ1-5; TRBD1, the table's D call, was not compared with the DNA. TRBV21-1 is labeled a pseudogene. The CDR3 has 15 amino acids. DNA of the CDR3: TGTGCCAGCAGCAGGTATGGACAGATCAATCAGCCCCAGCATTTT. It translates to CASSRYGQINQPQHF.

This rearrangement joins TRBV7-9 to TRBJ1-3, with a weak D call TRBD1 (6 bases). The CDR3 totals 16 residues. Trimming took off 5 bases at V and 0 bases at J, with 14 bases between the two ends. Germline CDR1 reads SEHNR; CDR2 reads FQNEAQ (reference sequence). The CDR3, as DNA: TGTGCCAGCAGCCGAGGGGGGGTGACCTCTGGAAACACCATATATTTT. Its protein product is CASSRGGVTSGNTIYF.

Remarks on this clone: A read error may account for a junction end that differs from germline. The gene calls are TRBV5-1 and TRBJ1-1, with a weak D call TRBD1 (5 bases). The germline gives CDR1 SGHRS, CDR2 YFSETQ. The CDR3 totals 12 residues. In nucleotides, the CDR3 is TGTGCCAGCGCAGGGTCGAACACTGAAGCTTTCTTT. Residues: CASAGSNTEAFF.

V is TRBV2 and J is TRBJ2-2, with 8 bases identical to TRBD2. V shed 8 bases and J 7 bases; nucleotides not matched to a gene: 9. CDR1 and CDR2 (germline): SNHLY, FYNNEI. This CDR3 comprises 14 residues. The CDR3, as DNA: TGTGCCAGCGGACCGAGCGGGAGCTTCGGGGAGCTGTTTTTT. Residues: CASGPSGSFGELFF.

V is TRBV7-3 and J is TRBJ2-2, with TRBD2 identical over 12 bases. The junction had 11 bases not matched to a gene; V was cut back by 5 bases and J by 7 bases. Germline assignment: CDR1 SGHTA and CDR2 FQGTGA. The CDR3 has 17 amino acids. For the CDR3, the DNA is TGTGCCAGCAGCCCCCGCAGACTAGCGGGAGAGGGCGGGGAGCTGTTTTTT. The encoded protein is CASSPRRLAGEGGELFF.

The count of this clone is one. V is TRBV6-4 and J is TRBJ2-1; the match to TRBD2 covers 9 bases. Unmatched junction bases numbered 5, after V lost 0 bases and J lost 5 bases. The V gene's germline CDR1 is MRHNA and CDR2 SNTAGT. CDR3 length: 16 residues. The CDR3 loop is CASSDSSLAGNNEQFF. In DNA, the CDR3 is TGTGCCAGCAGTGACTCCAGCCTAGCGGGAAACAATGAGCAGTTCTTC.

The chain uses TRBV4-1 and TRBJ1-5, with 11 bases that match TRBD1. Germline-derived CDR1 and CDR2 are MGHRA and YSYEKL. This CDR3 contains 15 residues. The ends lost 4 bases at V and 6 bases at J; junction bases unmatched: 5. The CDR3 nucleotides read TGCGCCAGCAGCCTCCGGACAGGGGGCAGTCAGCCCCAGCATTTT. Translation gives CASSLRTGGSQPQHF.

The sample holds one count of this clone. The rearrangement links TRBV5-1 to TRBJ1-6; TRBD1 matches at 8 bases. The CDR3 has 15 amino acids. Per germline, CDR1 SGHRS and CDR2 YFSETQ. V shed 0 bases and J 7 bases; nucleotides not matched to a gene: 3. Written as DNA, the CDR3 is TGCGCCAGCAGCTTGGCCACAGGGGGAAATTCACCCCTCCACTTT. Residues: CASSLATGGNSPLHF.

The V call is TRBV27, the J call TRBJ2-7, with TRBD1 identical over 12 bases. CDR3 length equals 16 residues. V gave up 6 bases and J gave up 2 bases; unmatched junction bases: 8. Germline V lookup: CDR1 MNHEY, CDR2 SMNVEV (reference sequence). In nucleotides, the CDR3 is TGTGCCAGCAGGCCCGGGACAGGGGGCAAGGCCTACGAGCAGTACTTC. Its translation is CASRPGTGGKAYEQYF.

As to this clone: One junction end does not reproduce the germline sequence, and a read error may be involved. The chain combines TRBV5-1 with TRBJ2-7, with a tentative D call TRBD2 (5 bases). The CDR3 is 13 residues long. CDR1 SGHRS and CDR2 YFSETQ come from the germline V gene. For the CDR3, the DNA is TGTGCCAGCAGCTTGGAACCGGGGTACGAGCAGTACTTC. Protein product: CASSLEPGYEQYF.

The gene calls are TRBV12-3 or TRBV12-4 and TRBJ1-5; 7 bases align to TRBD1. The trim removed 8 bases at V and 7 bases at J, leaving 5 bases unmatched. This CDR3 has 12 residues. The CDR3 loop is CASSGQLQPQHF. The CDR3 DNA reads as TGTGCCAGCTCGGGACAGTTACAGCCCCAGCATTTT.

The V call is TRBV19, the J call TRBJ2-7, with D possibly matching TRBD2 (5 bases). The CDR3 contains 12 residues. CDR1 LNHDA and CDR2 SQIVND come from the germline V gene (reference sequence). V shed 6 bases and J shed 5 bases, with 11 bases lying between them. The CDR3 reads CASRTKGDEQYF. CDR3 DNA sequence: TGTGCCAGTAGGACGAAGGGAGACGAGCAGTACTTC.